This is a list of T cell receptor beta chains from one sample in a study of blood T cell repertoires in COVID-19. Profiled with immunoSEQ multiplex PCR; TCRdb holds only in-frame clones, not every one. The top ten clones hold under 6.5% of a sample with approximately 71,000 clones, 75% to 95% of them seen once. Specimen: peripheral blood. The receptors come from a woman aged 18-35 years with acute or convalescent COVID-19. CDR3s include the opening cysteine and the closing phenylalanine or tryptophan. D genes are given only for firm matches. The size of a clone is reported for some rows only, either as once, few or many, or as a class for expanded clones.

j_call | d_call | clone_size | v_call | cdr3_aa | cdr3_nt
TRBJ2-1 | TRBD2 | - | TRBV5-1 | CASSLAGTSGYNEQFF | TGCGCCAGCAGCTTGGCCGGGACTAGCGGTTACAATGAGCAGTTCTTC
TRBJ1-2 | - | - | TRBV11-2 | CASSSLRAGGNYGYTF | TGTGCCAGCAGCTCCCTCCGGGCAGGCGGGAACTATGGCTACACCTTC
TRBJ1-3 | - | - | TRBV30 | CAWRLQGFGNTIYF | TGTGCCTGGAGATTACAGGGATTTGGAAACACCATATATTTT
TRBJ2-5 | TRBD1 | - | TRBV19 | CASSTLTGTETQYF | TGTGCCAGTAGTACTCTGACAGGGACAGAGACCCAGTACTTC
TRBJ1-1 | - | - | TRBV2 | CASTSSSREAFF | TGTGCCAGCACCTCCTCGTCTCGGGAAGCTTTCTTT
TRBJ1-5 | - | - | TRBV4-1 | CASSQDPGDNQPQHF | TGCGCCAGCAGCCAAGATCCCGGGGACAATCAGCCCCAGCATTTT
TRBJ2-3 | - | - | TRBV7-8 | CASSLGPVRDTQYF | TGTGCCAGCAGCTTAGGCCCGGTTAGAGATACGCAGTATTTT
TRBJ1-1 | - | - | TRBV19 | CASSTYGGLPTEAFF | TGTGCCAGTAGTACCTACGGGGGGCTCCCCACTGAAGCTTTCTTT
TRBJ2-7 | TRBD2 | few | TRBV14 | CASSQTSGTLYEQYF | TGTGCCAGCAGCCAGACTAGCGGGACACTTTACGAGCAGTACTTC
TRBJ1-1 | - | - | TRBV6-5 | CASSYSRQLNTEAFF | TGTGCCAGCAGTTACTCGCGACAGTTGAACACTGAAGCTTTCTTT
TRBJ2-6 | TRBD1 | - | TRBV28 | CATQGAHGANVLTF | TGTGCCACGCAGGGGGCGCATGGGGCCAACGTCCTGACTTTC
TRBJ1-5 | - | - | TRBV20-1 | CSASQGTNQPQHF | TGCAGTGCTAGTCAGGGGACGAATCAGCCCCAGCATTTT
TRBJ1-6 | - | few | TRBV5-5 | CASSPGLNSPLHF | TGTGCCAGCAGCCCGGGACTTAATTCACCCCTCCACTTT
TRBJ2-3 | TRBD1 | - | TRBV6-5 | CASSLQGAGTDTQYF | TGTGCCAGCAGTCTTCAGGGGGCAGGGACAGATACGCAGTATTTT
TRBJ2-7 | TRBD1 | once | TRBV28 | CASSLAGTGSYEQYF | TGTGCCAGCAGCCTCGCTGGGACAGGGTCCTACGAGCAGTACTTC
TRBJ1-6 | - | - | TRBV20-1 | CSASGTGTLNSPLHF | TGCAGTGCTAGTGGGACCGGGACTTTGAATTCACCCCTCCACTTT
TRBJ2-1 | - | - | TRBV2 | CASSPARNEQFF | TGTGCCAGCAGTCCTGCGCGCAATGAGCAGTTCTTC
TRBJ1-1 | TRBD1 | - | TRBV27 | CASSPGQVALRDTEAFF | TGTGCCAGCAGTCCAGGACAGGTCGCTTTGAGGGACACTGAAGCTTTCTTT
TRBJ2-3 | TRBD2 | - | TRBV7-6 | CASSPGGGTTDTQYF | TGTGCCAGCAGCCCCGGGGGGGGTACCACAGATACGCAGTATTTT
TRBJ2-5 | - | - | TRBV6-2/TRBV6-3 | CASSYRETQYF | TGTGCCAGCAGTTACCGTGAGACCCAGTACTTC
TRBJ1-5 | - | - | TRBV6-5 | CASRGEQGSNQPQHF | TGTGCCAGCAGGGGAGAACAGGGCAGCAATCAGCCCCAGCATTTT
TRBJ2-2 | TRBD1 | - | TRBV11-3 | CASSLPTGTGDPGELFF | TGTGCCAGCAGCTTACCAACCGGGACAGGGGACCCCGGGGAGCTGTTTTTT